The entry that follows covers one TCR beta chain sequence. The antigen remains unidentified. The entry originates in a study of Ad26.COV2.S vaccination and SARS-CoV-2 variants. The treatment: roughly 19 received Ad26.COV2.S at low or high dose, single or two shots; roughly five received placebo; per-sample allocation not given. The samples date from day 63 after the first vaccine or placebo injection. An 18-55-year-old adult in Boston served as donor. Some clones are missing from TCRdb's copy, which holds only in-frame ones; the method was immunoSEQ multiplex PCR. The sample carries fewer than 500,000 clones, 80% to 95% recorded once. This CDR3 has 13 residues. Germline V gene data show CDR1 as LNHDA and CDR2 as SQIVND (reference sequence). Trimming took 7 bases from V and 0 from J, leaving 6 bases between them. Study-level points and caveats: Breadth of non-spike TCRs did not differ between vaccinees and placebo recipients. There was reportedly substantial breadth in spike-specific CD8+ and CD4+ T cell responses after vaccination.

The TCR originated in a person between 18 and 59 years old who received the Ad26.COV2.S COVID-19 vaccine or a placebo. Here the sequenced sample was peripheral blood, taken in a trial of Ad26.COV2.S vaccine versus placebo. The V gene is TRBV19, the J gene TRBJ2-2; D ambiguous. In DNA, the CDR3 is TGTGCCAGTATAACGGCGAACACCGGGGAGCTGTTTTTT. This encodes CASITANTGELFF.